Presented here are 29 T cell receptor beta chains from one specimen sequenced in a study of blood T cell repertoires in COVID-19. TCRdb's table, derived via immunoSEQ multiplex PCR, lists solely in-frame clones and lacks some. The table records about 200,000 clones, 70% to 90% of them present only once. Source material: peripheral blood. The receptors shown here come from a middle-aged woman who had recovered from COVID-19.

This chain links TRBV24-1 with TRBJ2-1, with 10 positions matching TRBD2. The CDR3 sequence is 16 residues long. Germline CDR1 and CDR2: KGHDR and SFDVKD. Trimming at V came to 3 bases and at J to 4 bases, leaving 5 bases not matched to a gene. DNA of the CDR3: TGTGCCACCAGTGATACCCTAGCGGGAGCGTACAATGAGCAGTTCTTC. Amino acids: CATSDTLAGAYNEQFF.

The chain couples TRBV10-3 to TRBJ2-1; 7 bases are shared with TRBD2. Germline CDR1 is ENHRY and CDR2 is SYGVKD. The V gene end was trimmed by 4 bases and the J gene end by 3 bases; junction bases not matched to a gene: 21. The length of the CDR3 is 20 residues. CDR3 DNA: TGTGCCATCAGTGCCCCCCGGCGGACTAGACCGGATTCCGTCTACAATGAGCAGTTCTTC. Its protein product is CAISAPRRTRPDSVYNEQFF.

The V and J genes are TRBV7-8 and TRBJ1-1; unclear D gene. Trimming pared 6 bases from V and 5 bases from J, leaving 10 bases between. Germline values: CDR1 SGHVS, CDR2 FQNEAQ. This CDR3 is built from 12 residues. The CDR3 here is CASSRTGTEAFF. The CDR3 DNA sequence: TGTGCCAGCAGTCGTACCGGGACTGAAGCTTTCTTT.

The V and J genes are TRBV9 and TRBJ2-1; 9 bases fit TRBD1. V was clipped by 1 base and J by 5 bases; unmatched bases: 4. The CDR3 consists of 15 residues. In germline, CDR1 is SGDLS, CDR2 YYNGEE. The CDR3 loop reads CASSVLTGGHNEQFF. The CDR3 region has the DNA TGTGCCAGCAGCGTACTGACAGGGGGACACAATGAGCAGTTCTTC. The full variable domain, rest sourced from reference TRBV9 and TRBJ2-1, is DSGVTQTPKHLITATGQRVTLRCSPRSGDLSVYWYQQSLDQGLQFLIQYYNGEERAKGNILERFSAQQFPDLHSELNLSSLELGDSALYFCASSVLTGGHNEQFFGPGTRLTVL.

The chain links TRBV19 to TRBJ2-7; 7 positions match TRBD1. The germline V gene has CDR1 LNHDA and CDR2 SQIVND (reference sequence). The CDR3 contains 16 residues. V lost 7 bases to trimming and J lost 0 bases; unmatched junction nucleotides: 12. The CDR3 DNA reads TGTGCCAGTAAGGGTTCCGTTCCAGGGGGCTCCTACGAGCAGTACTTC. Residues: CASKGSVPGGSYEQYF.

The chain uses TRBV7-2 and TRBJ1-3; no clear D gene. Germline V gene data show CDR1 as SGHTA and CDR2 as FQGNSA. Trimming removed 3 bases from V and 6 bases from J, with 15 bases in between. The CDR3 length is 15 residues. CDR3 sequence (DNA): TGTGCCAGCAGCTTCCCCGGGAGGGAGGCAAACACCATATATTTT. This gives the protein CASSFPGREANTIYF.

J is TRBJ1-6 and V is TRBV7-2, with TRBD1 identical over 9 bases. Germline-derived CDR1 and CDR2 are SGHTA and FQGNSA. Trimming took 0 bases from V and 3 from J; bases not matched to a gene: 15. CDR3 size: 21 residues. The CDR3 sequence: CASSLAPGQGAKTHYNSPLHF. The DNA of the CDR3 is TGTGCCAGCAGCTTAGCCCCGGGACAGGGAGCTAAAACCCACTATAATTCACCCCTCCACTTT.

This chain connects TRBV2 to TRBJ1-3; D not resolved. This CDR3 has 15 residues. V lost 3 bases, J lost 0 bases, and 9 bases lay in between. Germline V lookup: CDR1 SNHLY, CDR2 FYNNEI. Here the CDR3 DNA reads TGTGCCAGCAGTGAGAATCGGGGCTCTGGAAACACCATATATTTT. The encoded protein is CASSENRGSGNTIYF.

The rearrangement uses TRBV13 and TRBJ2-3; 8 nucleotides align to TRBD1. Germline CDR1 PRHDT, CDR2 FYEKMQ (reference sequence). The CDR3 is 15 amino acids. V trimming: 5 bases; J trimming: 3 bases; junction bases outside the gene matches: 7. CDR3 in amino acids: CASSPSTGETDTQYF. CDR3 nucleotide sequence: TGTGCCAGCAGCCCCTCGACAGGGGAGACAGATACGCAGTATTTT.

This chain's CDR3 is CASSITLTTDRGAYEQYF. Here the CDR3 DNA reads TGTGCCAGTAGTATAACTTTAACCACTGACAGGGGCGCCTACGAGCAGTACTTC. The genes are TRBV19 and TRBJ2-7, with 8 bases identical to TRBD1. This CDR3 comprises 18 residues. Trimming took 2 bases from V and 2 from J; bases not matched to a gene: 14. Germline V gives CDR1 LNHDA, CDR2 SQIVND (reference sequence).

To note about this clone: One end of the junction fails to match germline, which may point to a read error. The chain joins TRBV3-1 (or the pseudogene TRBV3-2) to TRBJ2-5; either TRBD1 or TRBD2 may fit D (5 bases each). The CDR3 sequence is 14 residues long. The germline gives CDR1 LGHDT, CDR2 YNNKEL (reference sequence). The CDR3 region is CASSQGTGQGTQYF. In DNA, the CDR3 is TGTGCCAGCAGTCAAGGGACGGGCCAGGGGACCCAGTACTTC.

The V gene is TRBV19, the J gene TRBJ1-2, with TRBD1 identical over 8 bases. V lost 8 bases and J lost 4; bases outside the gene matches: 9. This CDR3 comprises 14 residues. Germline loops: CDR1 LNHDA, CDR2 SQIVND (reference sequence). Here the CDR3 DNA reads TGTGCCAGTGCAGGACAGGGCATCTCCTATGGCTACACCTTC. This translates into CASAGQGISYGYTF.

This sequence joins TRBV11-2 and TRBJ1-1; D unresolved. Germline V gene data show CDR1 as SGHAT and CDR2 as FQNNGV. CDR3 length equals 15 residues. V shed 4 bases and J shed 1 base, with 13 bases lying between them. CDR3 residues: CASSSAKRGNTEAFF. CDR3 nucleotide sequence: TGTGCCAGCAGCTCGGCGAAACGGGGGAACACTGAAGCTTTCTTT.

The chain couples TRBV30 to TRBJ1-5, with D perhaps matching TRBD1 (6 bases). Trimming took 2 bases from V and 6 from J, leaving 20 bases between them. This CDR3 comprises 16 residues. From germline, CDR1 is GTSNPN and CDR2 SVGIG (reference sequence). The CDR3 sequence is CAWSPSPGRGFQPQHF. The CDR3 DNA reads TGTGCCTGGAGTCCGTCCCCGGGTAGGGGGTTTCAGCCCCAGCATTTT.

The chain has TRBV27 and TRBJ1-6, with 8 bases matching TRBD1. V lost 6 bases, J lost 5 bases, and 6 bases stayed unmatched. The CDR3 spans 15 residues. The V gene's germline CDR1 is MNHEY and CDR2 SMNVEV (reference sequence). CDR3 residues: CASRQGDLNNSPLHF. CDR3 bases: TGTGCCAGCAGACAGGGGGATCTAAATAATTCACCCCTCCACTTT.

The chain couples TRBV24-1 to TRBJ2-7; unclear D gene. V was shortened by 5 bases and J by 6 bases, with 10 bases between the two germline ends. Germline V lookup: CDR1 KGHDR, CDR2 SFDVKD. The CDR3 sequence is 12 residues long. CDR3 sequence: CATSGNTPEQYF. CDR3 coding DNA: TGTGCCACCAGTGGAAATACACCCGAGCAGTACTTC.

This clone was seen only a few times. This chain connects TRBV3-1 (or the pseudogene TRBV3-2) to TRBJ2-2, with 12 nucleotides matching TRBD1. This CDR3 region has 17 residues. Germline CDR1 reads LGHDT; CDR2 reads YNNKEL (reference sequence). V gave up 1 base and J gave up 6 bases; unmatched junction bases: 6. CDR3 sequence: CASSQVHRDRGPGELFF. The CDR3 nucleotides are TGTGCCAGCAGCCAAGTCCATAGGGACAGGGGGCCCGGGGAGCTGTTTTTT.

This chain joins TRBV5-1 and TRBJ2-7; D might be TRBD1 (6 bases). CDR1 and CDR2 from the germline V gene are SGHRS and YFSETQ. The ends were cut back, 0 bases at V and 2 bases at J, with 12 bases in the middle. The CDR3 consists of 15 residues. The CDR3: CASSLGLGAPYEQYF. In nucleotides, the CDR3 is TGCGCCAGCAGCTTGGGTTTGGGGGCCCCCTACGAGCAGTACTTC. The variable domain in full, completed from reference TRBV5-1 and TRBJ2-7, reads KAGVTQTPRYLIKTRGQQVTLSCSPISGHRSVSWYQQTPGQGLQFLFEYFSETQRNKGNFPGRFSGRQFSNSRSEMNVSTLELGDSALYLCASSLGLGAPYEQYFGPGTRLTVT.

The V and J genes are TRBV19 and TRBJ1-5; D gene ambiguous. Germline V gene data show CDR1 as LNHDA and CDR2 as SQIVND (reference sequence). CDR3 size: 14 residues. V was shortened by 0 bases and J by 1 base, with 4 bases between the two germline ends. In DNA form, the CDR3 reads TGTGCCAGTAGTATAGAGGCCAGCAATCAGCCCCAGCATTTT. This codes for CASSIEASNQPQHF.

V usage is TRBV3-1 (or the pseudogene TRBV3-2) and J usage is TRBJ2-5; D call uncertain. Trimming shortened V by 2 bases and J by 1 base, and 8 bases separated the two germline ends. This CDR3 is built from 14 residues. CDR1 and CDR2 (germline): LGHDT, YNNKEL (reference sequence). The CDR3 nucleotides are TGTGCCAGCAGCCAAAATGACATCCAAGAGACCCAGTACTTC. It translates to CASSQNDIQETQYF.

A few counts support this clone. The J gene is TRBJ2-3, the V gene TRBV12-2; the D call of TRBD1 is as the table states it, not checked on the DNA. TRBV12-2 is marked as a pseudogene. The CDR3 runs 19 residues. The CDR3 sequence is CASRSGQGGASGSMDTQYF. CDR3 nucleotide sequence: TGTGCAAGTCGCTCGGGACAGGGGGGGGCTAGCGGGTCCATGGATACGCAGTATTTT.

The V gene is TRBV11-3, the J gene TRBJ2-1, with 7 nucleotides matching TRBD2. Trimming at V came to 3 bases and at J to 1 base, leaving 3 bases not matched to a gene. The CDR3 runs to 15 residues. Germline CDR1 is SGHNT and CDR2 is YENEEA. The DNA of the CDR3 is TGTGCCAGCAGCTTTACGCGGGGGTCCTACAATGAGCAGTTCTTC. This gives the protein CASSFTRGSYNEQFF.

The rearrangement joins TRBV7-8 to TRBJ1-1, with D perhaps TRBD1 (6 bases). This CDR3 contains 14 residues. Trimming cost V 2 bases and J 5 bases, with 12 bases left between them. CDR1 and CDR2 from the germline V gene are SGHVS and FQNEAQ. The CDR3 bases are TGTGCCAGCAGCTTAATGGGCCAGGGGACTGAAGCTTTCTTT. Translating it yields CASSLMGQGTEAFF.

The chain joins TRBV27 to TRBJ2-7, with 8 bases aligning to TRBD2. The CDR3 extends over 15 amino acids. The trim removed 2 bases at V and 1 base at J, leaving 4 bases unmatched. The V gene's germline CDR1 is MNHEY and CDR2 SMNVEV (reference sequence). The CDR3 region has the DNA TGTGCCAGCAGTTTAGCGGGAGGAAAGTCCTACGAGCAGTACTTC. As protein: CASSLAGGKSYEQYF.

In nucleotides, the CDR3 is TGTGCCAGCGAGAACAGGGGAAACAATCAGCCCCAGCATTTT. Protein product: CASENRGNNQPQHF. The chain carries TRBV6-5 and TRBJ1-5; 7 bases are a match to TRBD1. J gave up 3 bases and V 8 bases, and 7 bases lay outside the gene matches. The CDR3 contains 14 residues. CDR1 is MNHEY and CDR2 is SVGAGI in the germline V gene.

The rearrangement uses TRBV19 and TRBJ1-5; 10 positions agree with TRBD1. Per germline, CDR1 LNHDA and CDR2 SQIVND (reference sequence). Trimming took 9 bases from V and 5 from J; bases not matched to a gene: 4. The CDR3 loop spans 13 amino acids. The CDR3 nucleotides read TGTGCCAGCACAGACAGGGGGCATCAGCCCCAGCATTTT. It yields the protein CASTDRGHQPQHF.

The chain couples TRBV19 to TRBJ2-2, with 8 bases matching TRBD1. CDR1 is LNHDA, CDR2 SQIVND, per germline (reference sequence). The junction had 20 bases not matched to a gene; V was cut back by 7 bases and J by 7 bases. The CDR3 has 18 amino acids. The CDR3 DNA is TGTGCCAGTACTCGCCCGGCGGGGCGGCAGGGGGCCGTCGGGGAGCTGTTTTTT. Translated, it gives CASTRPAGRQGAVGELFF.

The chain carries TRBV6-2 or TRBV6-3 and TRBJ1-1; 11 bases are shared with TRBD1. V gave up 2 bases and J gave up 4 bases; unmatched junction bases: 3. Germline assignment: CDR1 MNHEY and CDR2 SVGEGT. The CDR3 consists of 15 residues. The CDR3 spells CASSYAGTGGTEAFF. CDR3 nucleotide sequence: TGTGCCAGCAGTTACGCTGGGACAGGGGGCACTGAAGCTTTCTTT.

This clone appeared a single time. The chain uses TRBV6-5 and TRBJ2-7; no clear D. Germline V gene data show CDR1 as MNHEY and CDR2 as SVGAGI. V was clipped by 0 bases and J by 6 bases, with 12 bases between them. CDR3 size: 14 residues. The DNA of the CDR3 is TGTGCCAGCAGTTACTCGGCCAATGCCCGCGAGCAGTACTTC. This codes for CASSYSANAREQYF.